This TCR beta chain came from a study of T cell repertoires in cytomegalovirus infection. About the research overall: Public TCR beta signatures were indicative of both CMV infection and a matching HLA type. Study results and limitations: CMV carriers with the relevant HLA were identified by cumulative public TCR beta family frequency.

This clonotype was seen at least ten times. Its antigen is not identified. Germline CDR1 is SGHVS and CDR2 is FNYEAQ. Trimming took off 5 bases at V and 2 bases at J, with 9 bases between the two ends. The CDR3 runs to 14 residues. TCRdb itself ran the reads through MiXCR, one entry per CDR3 protein. The sample consists of fewer than 1,000,000 distinct CDR3 sequences, roughly a third of them appearing once. The J gene is TRBJ2-2, the V gene TRBV7-6, with D unclear. The source is a human donor in good health (CMV status not recorded). Some clones in this sample may be carry-over from other donors' samples. The sample was cultured CD8+ T cells from PBMCs, taken from culture after CMV antigen stimulation. The CDR3 DNA reads TGTGCCAGCAGCCCCCACGGTAACACCGGGGAGCTGTTTTTT. This translates into CASSPHGNTGELFF.